Listed below are T cell receptor beta chains from one sample, sequenced in a study of CD8 T cells in ankylosing spondylitis. TCRdb reanalysed the 5' RACE reads using MiXCR and keeps one entry per CDR3 protein. The table shows a few hundred thousand distinct CDR3 sequences, with 8% to 11% occurring only once. Sequenced input: blood, either unsorted or a sorted T cell fraction (not recorded which). The receptors were sampled from a male donor with ankylosing spondylitis or in good health (not recorded which). The CDR3 runs from the conserved cysteine through the conserved F or W. D genes are given only for firm matches. The size of a clone is reported for some rows only, either as once, few or many, or as a class for expanded clones.

clone_size: many
v_call: TRBV28
d_call: -
j_call: TRBJ1-2
cdr3_nt: TGTGCCAGCAGTTTGGTGACGACAAGTTATGGCTACACCTTC
cdr3_aa: CASSLVTTSYGYTF

clone_size: many
v_call: TRBV15
d_call: -
j_call: TRBJ1-5
cdr3_nt: TGTGCCACCAGCAGAGGGGAGGGATATCAGCCCCAGCATTTT
cdr3_aa: CATSRGEGYQPQHF

clone_size: -
v_call: TRBV7-2
d_call: -
j_call: TRBJ2-5
cdr3_nt: TGTGCCAGCAGCCCCCTTCTACGGGCGGGGTTGGGGGAGACCCAGTACTTC
cdr3_aa: CASSPLLRAGLGETQYF

clone_size: many
v_call: TRBV10-3
d_call: TRBD1
j_call: TRBJ2-3
cdr3_nt: TGTGCCATCAGTGAGGACAGGGCGAGGGATACGCAGTATTTT
cdr3_aa: CAISEDRARDTQYF

clone_size: few
v_call: TRBV20-1
d_call: -
j_call: TRBJ1-5
cdr3_nt: TGCAGTGCTAAGCTGACAGGTAGTAACAATCAGCCCCAGCATTTT
cdr3_aa: CSAKLTGSNNQPQHF

clone_size: -
v_call: TRBV6-2/TRBV6-3
d_call: -
j_call: TRBJ2-2
cdr3_nt: TGTGCCAGCAAATCGCCCAGGGGTTTCGGGGAGCTGTTTTTT
cdr3_aa: CASKSPRGFGELFF

clone_size: many
v_call: TRBV24-1
d_call: -
j_call: TRBJ2-3
cdr3_nt: TGTGCCACCAGCGAGGACAGCACAGATACGCAGTATTTT
cdr3_aa: CATSEDSTDTQYF

clone_size: many
v_call: TRBV5-4
d_call: -
j_call: TRBJ2-3
cdr3_nt: TGTGCCAGCAGCTCTGGCGGGTCGGGCACAGATACGCAGTATTTT
cdr3_aa: CASSSGGSGTDTQYF

clone_size: many
v_call: TRBV29-1
d_call: -
j_call: TRBJ1-3
cdr3_nt: TGCAGCGTTGATGCTGGGGGGGCGGGAAACACCATATATTTT
cdr3_aa: CSVDAGGAGNTIYF

clone_size: many
v_call: TRBV5-5
d_call: -
j_call: TRBJ1-5
cdr3_nt: TGTGCCAGCAGCTCCTATACTGGGAGCAATCAGCCCCAGCATTTT
cdr3_aa: CASSSYTGSNQPQHF

clone_size: -
v_call: TRBV24-1
d_call: TRBD2
j_call: TRBJ2-1
cdr3_nt: TGTGCCACCAGTGATGGGGGGGTGAGCGGGGGGAACAATGAGCAGTTCTTC
cdr3_aa: CATSDGGVSGGNNEQFF

clone_size: -
v_call: TRBV12-3/TRBV12-4
d_call: -
j_call: TRBJ1-1
cdr3_nt: TGTGCCAGCAGTTTCGGGTGGCGGACCGCCGAAGCTTTCTTT
cdr3_aa: CASSFGWRTAEAFF

clone_size: many
v_call: TRBV27
d_call: -
j_call: TRBJ1-2
cdr3_nt: TGTGCCAGCAGTCCTAGGGCAGGGTATGGCTACACCTTC
cdr3_aa: CASSPRAGYGYTF

clone_size: many
v_call: TRBV20-1
d_call: TRBD2
j_call: TRBJ2-1
cdr3_nt: TGCAGTGCTAGAGATCTGGCCAGGCTAGCGGGGGGTAGGAATGAGCAGTTCTTC
cdr3_aa: CSARDLARLAGGRNEQFF

clone_size: -
v_call: TRBV7-9
d_call: TRBD1
j_call: TRBJ2-1
cdr3_nt: TGTGCCAGCAGCTTAATAAGGGACAGGGCGAAAAATGAGCAGTTCTTC
cdr3_aa: CASSLIRDRAKNEQFF

clone_size: -
v_call: TRBV5-1
d_call: TRBD2
j_call: TRBJ2-7
cdr3_nt: TGCGCCAGCAGCTTATTAGCGGGGAGTTTCTACGAGCAGTACTTC
cdr3_aa: CASSLLAGSFYEQYF

clone_size: -
v_call: TRBV5-1
d_call: -
j_call: TRBJ1-1
cdr3_nt: TGCGCCAGCAGCCAGGGTTTTTGGAACACTGAAGCTTTCTTT
cdr3_aa: CASSQGFWNTEAFF

clone_size: -
v_call: TRBV10-3
d_call: -
j_call: TRBJ2-5
cdr3_nt: TGTGCCATCAGTGACCCGGAGAGGGGGAAACAAGAGACCCAGTACTTC
cdr3_aa: CAISDPERGKQETQYF

clone_size: -
v_call: TRBV6-1
d_call: -
j_call: TRBJ1-5
cdr3_nt: TGTGCCAGCAGGGCCCAAGGCCCTAGCAATCAGCCCCAGCATTTT
cdr3_aa: CASRAQGPSNQPQHF

clone_size: -
v_call: TRBV28
d_call: TRBD2
j_call: TRBJ2-1
cdr3_nt: TGTGCCAGCGGCCCGGGGGGGCCCTGCTCCTACAATGAGCAGTTCTTC
cdr3_aa: CASGPGGPCSYNEQFF

clone_size: many
v_call: TRBV7-8
d_call: -
j_call: TRBJ2-3
cdr3_nt: TGTGCCAGCAGCTTCCAACACCCCACAGATACGCAGTATTTT
cdr3_aa: CASSFQHPTDTQYF

clone_size: many
v_call: TRBV28
d_call: -
j_call: TRBJ2-3
cdr3_nt: TGTGCCAGCAGTTTCCAACTAGGGGATACGCAGTATTTT
cdr3_aa: CASSFQLGDTQYF

clone_size: many
v_call: TRBV7-9
d_call: -
j_call: TRBJ2-1
cdr3_nt: TGTGCCAGCAGCTTAGCCAGGGAGGCGGATGAGCAGTTCTTC
cdr3_aa: CASSLAREADEQFF

clone_size: -
v_call: TRBV7-2
d_call: -
j_call: TRBJ1-5
cdr3_nt: TGTGCCAGCAGCTTAGCTTGGACTGGAAATCAGCCCCAGCATTTT
cdr3_aa: CASSLAWTGNQPQHF

clone_size: -
v_call: TRBV3-1
d_call: -
j_call: TRBJ1-2
cdr3_nt: TGTGCCAGCAGCCAAGATATACAGGTGTATGGCTACACCTTC
cdr3_aa: CASSQDIQVYGYTF

clone_size: few
v_call: TRBV9
d_call: TRBD1
j_call: TRBJ2-5
cdr3_nt: TGTGCCAGCAGCGGGTCGACAGGGTCAGAGACCCAGTACTTC
cdr3_aa: CASSGSTGSETQYF

clone_size: many
v_call: TRBV5-1
d_call: -
j_call: TRBJ1-6
cdr3_nt: TGCGCCAGCAGCTTGAGGACAGACAATTCACCCCTCCACTTT
cdr3_aa: CASSLRTDNSPLHF